The 2 T cell receptor beta chains below come from one sample, sequenced in a study of identical twins. One entry per CDR3 protein results from TCRdb running MiXCR on the 5' RACE reads. This sample has approximately 890,000 distinct CDR3 sequences, with 9% to 15% found just once. These data were likewise used in another study, on yellow fever vaccine responses in identical twins.

The sequencing sample was made of PBMCs. Source of these receptors: a woman in her late teens or twenties in good health.

There are a few counts of this clonotype. The rearrangement joins TRBV24-1 to TRBJ2-5; D is uncertain. V was trimmed by 2 bases and J by 5 bases, leaving 5 bases between them. The V gene's germline CDR1 is KGHDR and CDR2 SFDVKD. This CDR3 has 12 residues. The CDR3 sequence is CATSDYKETQYF. For the CDR3, the DNA is TGTGCCACCAGTGATTACAAGGAGACCCAGTACTTC.

The chain joins TRBV28 to TRBJ2-7; TRBD1 matches at 10 bases. J gave up 2 bases and V 6 bases, and 13 bases lay outside the gene matches. This CDR3 is 17 amino acids long. Germline CDR1 reads MDHEN; CDR2 reads SYDVKM. The DNA for the CDR3 is TGTGCCAGCAGAGCCAATCTACCGGGACAGGGGCCCTACGAGCAGTACTTC. Translation gives CASRANLPGQGPYEQYF.